This T cell receptor beta chain was sequenced during a study of CD8+ T cells in alopecia areata. Study-wide context: Each day, treated patients took oral tofacitinib twice, at 5 to 10 mg per dose. It was 6 to 18 months of tofacitinib, and then there were 6 months off drug.

Details on this clone: Its cognate antigen is unknown.

Researchers gathered lesional scalp punch biopsies and peripheral blood from patients with alopecia areata. The sequencing template was cDNA reverse transcribed from extracted RNA. Sequenced by immunoSEQ multiplex PCR; TCRdb stores in-frame clones only, minus some. This sample yields some 9,800 clones, of which approximately 61% are seen a single time; roughly 15% belongs to the top ten. The ends lost 5 bases at V and 0 bases at J; junction bases unmatched: 4. The CDR3 has 17 residues. Germline V gives CDR1 MNHEY, CDR2 SMNVEV (reference sequence). Study-wide findings and caveats: Sequencing of scalp samples also captures resident alphabeta T cells of normal skin. More clonal than normal scalp was lesional scalp, particularly alopecia totalis/universalis.

The clonotype was recovered from a human donor with alopecia areata. The sample consisted of skin. The J gene is TRBJ2-6, the V gene TRBV27; the match to TRBD1 covers 10 bases. In DNA, the CDR3 is TGTGCCAGCAGTCGAGGGACAGGGGTCTCTGGGGCCAACGTCCTGACTTTC. Its translation: CASSRGTGVSGANVLTF.